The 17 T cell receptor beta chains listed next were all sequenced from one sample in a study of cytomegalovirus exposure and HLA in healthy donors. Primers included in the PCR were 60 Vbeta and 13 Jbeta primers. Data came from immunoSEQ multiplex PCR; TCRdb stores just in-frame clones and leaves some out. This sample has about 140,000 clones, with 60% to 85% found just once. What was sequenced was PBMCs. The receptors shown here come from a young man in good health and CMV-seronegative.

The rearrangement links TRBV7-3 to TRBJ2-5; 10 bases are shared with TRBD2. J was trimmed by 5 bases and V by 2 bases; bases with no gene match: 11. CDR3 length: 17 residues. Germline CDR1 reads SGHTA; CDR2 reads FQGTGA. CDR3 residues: CASSLGVLAGARETQYF. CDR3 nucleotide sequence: TGTGCCAGCAGCTTAGGGGTCCTAGCGGGAGCTCGGGAGACCCAGTACTTC.

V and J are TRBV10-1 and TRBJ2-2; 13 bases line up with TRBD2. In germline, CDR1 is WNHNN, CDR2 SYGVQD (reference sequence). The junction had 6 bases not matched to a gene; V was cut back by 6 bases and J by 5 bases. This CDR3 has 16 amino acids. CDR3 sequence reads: CASSGLAGAGTGELFF. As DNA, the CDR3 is TGCGCCAGCAGCGGACTAGCGGGAGCAGGGACCGGGGAGCTGTTTTTT.

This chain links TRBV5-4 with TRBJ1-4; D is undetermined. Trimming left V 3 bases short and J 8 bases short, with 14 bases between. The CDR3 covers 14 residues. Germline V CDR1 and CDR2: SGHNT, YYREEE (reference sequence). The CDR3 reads CASSSGLGGEKLFF. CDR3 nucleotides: TGTGCCAGCAGCTCGGGCCTGGGAGGCGAAAAACTGTTTTTT.

The chain's CDR3 is CASSMGGGQQYF. The CDR3 region has the DNA TGTGCCAGTAGTATGGGAGGTGGACAGCAGTACTTC. This chain uses TRBV19 with TRBJ2-7, with D perhaps TRBD2 (6 bases). The CDR3 consists of 12 residues. The germline CDR1 and CDR2 sequences are LNHDA and SQIVND (reference sequence). The ends were cut back, 3 bases at V and 8 bases at J, with 11 bases in the middle.

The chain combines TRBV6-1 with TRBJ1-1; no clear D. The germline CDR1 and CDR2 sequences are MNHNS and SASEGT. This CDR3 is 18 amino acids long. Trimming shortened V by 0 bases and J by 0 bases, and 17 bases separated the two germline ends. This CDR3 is CASSEATLGSWVNTEAFF. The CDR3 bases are TGTGCCAGCAGTGAAGCTACCCTGGGGAGTTGGGTGAACACTGAAGCTTTCTTT.

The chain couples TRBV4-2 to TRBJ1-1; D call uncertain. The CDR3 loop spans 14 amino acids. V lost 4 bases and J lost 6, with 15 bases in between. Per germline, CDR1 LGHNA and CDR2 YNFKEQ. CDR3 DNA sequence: TGTGCCAGCAGCCCCCCTGACAAAGGTCCTGAAGCTTTCTTT. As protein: CASSPPDKGPEAFF.

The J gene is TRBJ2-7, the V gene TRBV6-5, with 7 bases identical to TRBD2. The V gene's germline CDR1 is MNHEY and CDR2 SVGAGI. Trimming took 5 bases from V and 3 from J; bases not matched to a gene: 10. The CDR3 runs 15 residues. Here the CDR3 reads CASSPGLAEIYEQYF. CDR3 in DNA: TGTGCCAGCAGTCCCGGGCTAGCGGAAATCTACGAGCAGTACTTC.

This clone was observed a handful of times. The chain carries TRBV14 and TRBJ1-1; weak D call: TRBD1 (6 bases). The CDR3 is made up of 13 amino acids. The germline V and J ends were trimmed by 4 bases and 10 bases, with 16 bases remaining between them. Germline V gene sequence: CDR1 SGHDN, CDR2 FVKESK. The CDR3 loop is CASSRGQSTSAFF. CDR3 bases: TGTGCCAGCAGCCGAGGACAGTCAACGTCAGCTTTCTTT.

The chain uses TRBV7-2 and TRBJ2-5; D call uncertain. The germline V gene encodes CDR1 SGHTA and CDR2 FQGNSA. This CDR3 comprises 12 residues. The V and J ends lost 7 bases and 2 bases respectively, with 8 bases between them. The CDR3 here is CASTPLQETQYF. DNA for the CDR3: TGTGCCAGCACCCCCTTACAAGAGACCCAGTACTTC.

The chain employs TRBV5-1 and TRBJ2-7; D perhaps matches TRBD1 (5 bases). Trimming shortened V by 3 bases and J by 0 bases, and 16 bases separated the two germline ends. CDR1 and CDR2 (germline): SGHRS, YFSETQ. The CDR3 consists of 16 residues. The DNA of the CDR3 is TGCGCCAGCAGCTCCGAAGGGGCGATCCTCTCCTACGAGCAGTACTTC. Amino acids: CASSSEGAILSYEQYF.

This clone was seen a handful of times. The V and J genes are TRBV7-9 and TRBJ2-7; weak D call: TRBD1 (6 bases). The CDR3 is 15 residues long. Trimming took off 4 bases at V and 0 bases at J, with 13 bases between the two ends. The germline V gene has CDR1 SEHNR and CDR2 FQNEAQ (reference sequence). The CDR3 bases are TGTGCCAGCAGCTCAACAGGGCCAAGCTCCTACGAGCAGTACTTC. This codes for CASSSTGPSSYEQYF.

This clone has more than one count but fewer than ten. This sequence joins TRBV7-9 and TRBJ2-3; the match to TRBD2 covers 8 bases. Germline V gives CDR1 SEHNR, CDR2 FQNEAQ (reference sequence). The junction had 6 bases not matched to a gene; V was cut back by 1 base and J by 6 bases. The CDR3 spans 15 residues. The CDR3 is CASSLVSGSQDTQYF. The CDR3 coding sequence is TGTGCCAGCAGCTTAGTAAGCGGGAGCCAGGATACGCAGTATTTT. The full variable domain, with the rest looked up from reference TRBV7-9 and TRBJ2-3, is DTGVSQNPRHKITKRGQNVTFRCDPISEHNRLYWYRQTLGQGPEFLTYFQNEAQLEKSRLLSDRFSAERPKGSFSTLEIQRTEQGDSAMYLCASSLVSGSQDTQYFGPGTRLTVL.

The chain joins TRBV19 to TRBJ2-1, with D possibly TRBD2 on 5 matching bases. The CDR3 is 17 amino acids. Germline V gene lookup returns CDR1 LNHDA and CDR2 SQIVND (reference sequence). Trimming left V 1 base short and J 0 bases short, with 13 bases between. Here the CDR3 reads CASSIATRASSYNEQFF. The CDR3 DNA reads TGTGCCAGTAGTATAGCCACTAGAGCCAGCTCCTACAATGAGCAGTTCTTC.

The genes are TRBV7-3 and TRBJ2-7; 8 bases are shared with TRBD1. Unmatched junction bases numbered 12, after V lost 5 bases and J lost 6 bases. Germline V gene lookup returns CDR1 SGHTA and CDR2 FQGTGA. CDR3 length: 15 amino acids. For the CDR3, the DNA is TGTGCCAGCAGCCTGGACAGGGTCTCCCCTCGCGAGCAGTACTTC. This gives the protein CASSLDRVSPREQYF.

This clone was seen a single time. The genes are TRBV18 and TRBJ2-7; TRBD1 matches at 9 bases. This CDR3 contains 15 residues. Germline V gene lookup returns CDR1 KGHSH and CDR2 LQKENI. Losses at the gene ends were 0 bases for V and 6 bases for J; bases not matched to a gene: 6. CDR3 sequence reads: CASSPPGTGNGEQYF. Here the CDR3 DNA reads TGTGCCAGCTCACCACCCGGGACAGGGAATGGCGAGCAGTACTTC.

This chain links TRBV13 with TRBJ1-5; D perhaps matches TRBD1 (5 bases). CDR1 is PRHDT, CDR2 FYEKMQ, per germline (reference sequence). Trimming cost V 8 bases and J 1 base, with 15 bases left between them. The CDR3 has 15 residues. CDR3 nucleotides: TGTGCCAGCGCCTTGGGGGGAGGGAGCAATCAGCCCCAGCATTTT. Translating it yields CASALGGGSNQPQHF.

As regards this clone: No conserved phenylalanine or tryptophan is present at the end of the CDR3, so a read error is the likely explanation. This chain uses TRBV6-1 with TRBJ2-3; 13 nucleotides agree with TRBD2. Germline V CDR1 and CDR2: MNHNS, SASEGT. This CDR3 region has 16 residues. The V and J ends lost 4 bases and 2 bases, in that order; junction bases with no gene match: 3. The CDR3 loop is CASSGTSGGPTDTQYL. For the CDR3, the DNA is TGTGCCAGCAGTGGGACTAGCGGGGGACCCACAGATACGCAGTATCTT.